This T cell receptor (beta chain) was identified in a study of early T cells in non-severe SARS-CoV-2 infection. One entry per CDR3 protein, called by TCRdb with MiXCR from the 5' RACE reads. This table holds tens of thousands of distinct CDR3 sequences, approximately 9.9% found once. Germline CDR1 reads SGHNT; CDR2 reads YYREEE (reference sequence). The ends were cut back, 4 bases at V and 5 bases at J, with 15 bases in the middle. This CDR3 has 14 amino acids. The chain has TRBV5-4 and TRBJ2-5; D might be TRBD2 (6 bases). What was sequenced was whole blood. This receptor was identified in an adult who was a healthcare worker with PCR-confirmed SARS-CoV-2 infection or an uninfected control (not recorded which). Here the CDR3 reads CASSPGGVAETQYF. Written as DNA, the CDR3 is TGTGCCAGCAGCCCCGGCGGGGTGGCGGAGACCCAGTACTTC.